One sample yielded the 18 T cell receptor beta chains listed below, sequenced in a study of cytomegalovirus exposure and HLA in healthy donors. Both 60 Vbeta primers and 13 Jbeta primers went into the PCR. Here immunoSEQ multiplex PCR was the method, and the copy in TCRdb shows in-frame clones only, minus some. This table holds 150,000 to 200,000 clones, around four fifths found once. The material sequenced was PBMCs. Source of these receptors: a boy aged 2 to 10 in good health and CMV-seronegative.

This chain's CDR3 is CASSLFVGGQETQYF. The CDR3 DNA reads as TGTGCCAGCAGTTTATTTGTGGGGGGGCAGGAGACCCAGTACTTC. The rearrangement joins TRBV27 to TRBJ2-5; TRBD2 is a possible D gene (7 bases). The CDR3 spans 15 residues. The germline V gene has CDR1 MNHEY and CDR2 SMNVEV (reference sequence). V was clipped by 1 base and J by 5 bases, with 14 bases between them.

The CDR3 here is CASSPRQGARNTEAFF. Here the CDR3 DNA reads TGTGCCAGCAGCCCGAGACAGGGCGCAAGGAACACTGAAGCTTTCTTT. The chain employs TRBV5-8 and TRBJ1-1; 7 bases are a match to TRBD1. The CDR3 sequence is 16 residues long. V was pared by 4 bases and J by 1 base, with 10 bases of the junction left unmatched. Germline-derived CDR1 and CDR2 are SGHTS and YDEGEE. The complete variable domain, with remaining parts taken from reference TRBV5-8 and TRBJ1-1, reads EAGVTQSPTHLIKTRGQQATLRCSPISGHTSVYWYQQALGLGLQFLLWYDEGEERNRGNFPPRFSGRQFPNYSSELNVNALELEDSALYLCASSPRQGARNTEAFFGQGTRLTVV.

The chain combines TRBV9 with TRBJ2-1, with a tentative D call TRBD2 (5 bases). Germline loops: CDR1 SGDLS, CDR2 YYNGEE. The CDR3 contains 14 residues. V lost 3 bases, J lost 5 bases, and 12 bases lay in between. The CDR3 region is CASSGSWGDNEQFF. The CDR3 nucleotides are TGTGCCAGCAGCGGATCTTGGGGAGACAATGAGCAGTTCTTC.

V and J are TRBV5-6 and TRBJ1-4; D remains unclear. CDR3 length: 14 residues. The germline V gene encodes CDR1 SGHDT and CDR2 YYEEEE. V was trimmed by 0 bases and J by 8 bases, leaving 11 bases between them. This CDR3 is CASSLAGDEEKLFF. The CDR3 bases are TGTGCCAGCAGCTTGGCCGGGGATGAAGAAAAACTGTTTTTT.

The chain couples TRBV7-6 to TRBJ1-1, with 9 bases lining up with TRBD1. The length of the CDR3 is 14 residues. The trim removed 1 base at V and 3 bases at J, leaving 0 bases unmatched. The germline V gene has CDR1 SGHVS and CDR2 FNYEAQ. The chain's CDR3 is CASSLGQGDTEAFF. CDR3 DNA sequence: TGTGCCAGCAGCTTAGGACAGGGGGACACTGAAGCTTTCTTT.

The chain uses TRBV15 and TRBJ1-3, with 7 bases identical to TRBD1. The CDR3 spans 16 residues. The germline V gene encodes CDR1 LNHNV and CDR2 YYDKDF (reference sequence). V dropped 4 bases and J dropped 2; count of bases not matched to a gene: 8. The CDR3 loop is CATSMMTGWTGNTIYF. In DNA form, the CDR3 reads TGTGCCACCAGCATGATGACAGGGTGGACTGGAAACACCATATATTTT.

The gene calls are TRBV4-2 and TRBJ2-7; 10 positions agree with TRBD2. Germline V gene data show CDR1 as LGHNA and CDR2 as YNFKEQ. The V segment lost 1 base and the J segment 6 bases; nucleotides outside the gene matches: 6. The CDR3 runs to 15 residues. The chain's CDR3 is CASSQVTSGSSEQYF. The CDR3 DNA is TGTGCCAGCAGCCAAGTGACTAGCGGGTCGAGCGAGCAGTACTTC.

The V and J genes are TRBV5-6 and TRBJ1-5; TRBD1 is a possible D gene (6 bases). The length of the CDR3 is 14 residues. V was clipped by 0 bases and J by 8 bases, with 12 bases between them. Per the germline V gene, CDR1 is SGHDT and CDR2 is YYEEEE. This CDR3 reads CASSLGQGQKPQHF. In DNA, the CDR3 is TGTGCCAGCAGCTTGGGCCAGGGGCAAAAGCCCCAGCATTTT.

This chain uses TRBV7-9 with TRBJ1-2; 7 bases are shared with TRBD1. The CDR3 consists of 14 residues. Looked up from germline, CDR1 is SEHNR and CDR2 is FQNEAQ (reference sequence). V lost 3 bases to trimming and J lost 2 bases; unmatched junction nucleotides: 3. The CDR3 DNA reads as TGTGCCAGCAGCTTCGGGGACAGAAACTATGGCTACACCTTC. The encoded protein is CASSFGDRNYGYTF. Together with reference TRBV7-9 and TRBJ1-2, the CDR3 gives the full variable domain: DTGVSQNPRHKITKRGQNVTFRCDPISEHNRLYWYRQTLGQGPEFLTYFQNEAQLEKSRLLSDRFSAERPKGSFSTLEIQRTEQGDSAMYLCASSFGDRNYGYTFGSGTRLTVV.

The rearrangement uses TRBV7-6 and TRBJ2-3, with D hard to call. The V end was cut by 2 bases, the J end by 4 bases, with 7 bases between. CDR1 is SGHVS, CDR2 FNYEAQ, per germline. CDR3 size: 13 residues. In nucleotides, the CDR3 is TGTGCCAGCAGCTTAATTAGCCCAGATACGCAGTATTTT. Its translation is CASSLISPDTQYF. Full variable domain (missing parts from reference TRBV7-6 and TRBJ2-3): GAGVSQSPRYKVTKRGQDVALRCDPISGHVSLYWYRQALGQGPEFLTYFNYEAQQDKSGLPNDRFSAERPEGSISTLTIQRTEQRDSAMYRCASSLISPDTQYFGPGTRLTVL.

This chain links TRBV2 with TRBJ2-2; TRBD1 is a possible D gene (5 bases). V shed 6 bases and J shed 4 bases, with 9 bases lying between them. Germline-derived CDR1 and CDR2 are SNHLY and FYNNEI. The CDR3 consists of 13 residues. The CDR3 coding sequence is TGTGCCAGCAGGGCCAGGGCCACCGGGGAGCTGTTTTTT. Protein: CASRARATGELFF. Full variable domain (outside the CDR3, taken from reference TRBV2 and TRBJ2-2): EPEVTQTPSHQVTQMGQEVILRCVPISNHLYFYWYRQILGQKVEFLVSFYNNEISEKSEIFDDQFSVERPDGSNFTLKIRSTKLEDSAMYFCASRARATGELFFGEGSRLTVL.

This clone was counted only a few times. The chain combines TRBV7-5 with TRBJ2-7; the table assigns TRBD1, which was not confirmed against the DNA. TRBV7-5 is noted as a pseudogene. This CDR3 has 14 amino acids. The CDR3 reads CARSHHRGWYEQYF. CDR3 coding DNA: TGTGCCAGAAGCCACCACAGGGGGTGGTACGAGCAGTACTTC.

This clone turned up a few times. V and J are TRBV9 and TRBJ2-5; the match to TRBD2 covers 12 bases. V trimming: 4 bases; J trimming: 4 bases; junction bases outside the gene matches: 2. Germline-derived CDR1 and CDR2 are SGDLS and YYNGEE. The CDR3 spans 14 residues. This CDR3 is CASSPGLAGETQYF. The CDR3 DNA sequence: TGTGCCAGCAGCCCGGGACTAGCGGGAGAGACCCAGTACTTC. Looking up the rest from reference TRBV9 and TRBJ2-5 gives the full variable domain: DSGVTQTPKHLITATGQRVTLRCSPRSGDLSVYWYQQSLDQGLQFLIQYYNGEERAKGNILERFSAQQFPDLHSELNLSSLELGDSALYFCASSPGLAGETQYFGPGTRLLVL.

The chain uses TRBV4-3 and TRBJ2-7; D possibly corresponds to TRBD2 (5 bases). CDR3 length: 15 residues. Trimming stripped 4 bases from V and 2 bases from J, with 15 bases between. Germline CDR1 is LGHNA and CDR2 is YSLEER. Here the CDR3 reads CASSRESSGAYEQYF. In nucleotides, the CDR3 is TGCGCCAGCAGCCGCGAATCCAGCGGAGCCTACGAGCAGTACTTC.

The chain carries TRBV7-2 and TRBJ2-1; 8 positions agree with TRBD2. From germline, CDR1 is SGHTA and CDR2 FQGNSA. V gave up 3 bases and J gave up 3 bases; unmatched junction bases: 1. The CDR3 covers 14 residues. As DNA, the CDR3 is TGTGCCAGCAGCTTTCGGGGGGGCTACAATGAGCAGTTCTTC. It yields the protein CASSFRGGYNEQFF. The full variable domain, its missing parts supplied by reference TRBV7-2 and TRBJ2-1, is GAGVSQSPSNKVTEKGKDVELRCDPISGHTALYWYRQSLGQGLEFLIYFQGNSAPDKSGLPSDRFSAERTGGSVSTLTIQRTQQEDSAVYLCASSFRGGYNEQFFGPGTRLTVL.

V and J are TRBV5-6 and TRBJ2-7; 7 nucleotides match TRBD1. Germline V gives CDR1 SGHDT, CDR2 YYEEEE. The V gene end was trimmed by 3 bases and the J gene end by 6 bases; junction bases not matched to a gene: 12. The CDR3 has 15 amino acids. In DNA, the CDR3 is TGTGCCAGCAGCTCTGGACAGGTTAGGCTCCGCGAGCAGTACTTC. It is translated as CASSSGQVRLREQYF.

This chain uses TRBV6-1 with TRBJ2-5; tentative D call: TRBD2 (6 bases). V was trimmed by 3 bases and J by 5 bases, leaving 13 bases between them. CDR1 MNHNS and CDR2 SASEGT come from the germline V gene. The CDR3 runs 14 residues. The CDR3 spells CASSEGRRWETQYF. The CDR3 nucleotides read TGTGCCAGCAGTGAGGGGAGGCGTTGGGAGACCCAGTACTTC.

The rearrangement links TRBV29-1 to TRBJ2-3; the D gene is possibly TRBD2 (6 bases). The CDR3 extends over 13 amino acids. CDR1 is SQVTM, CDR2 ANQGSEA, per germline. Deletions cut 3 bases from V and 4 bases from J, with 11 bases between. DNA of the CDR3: TGCAGCGTTGATGGGACTCTGCCAGATACGCAGTATTTT. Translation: CSVDGTLPDTQYF.